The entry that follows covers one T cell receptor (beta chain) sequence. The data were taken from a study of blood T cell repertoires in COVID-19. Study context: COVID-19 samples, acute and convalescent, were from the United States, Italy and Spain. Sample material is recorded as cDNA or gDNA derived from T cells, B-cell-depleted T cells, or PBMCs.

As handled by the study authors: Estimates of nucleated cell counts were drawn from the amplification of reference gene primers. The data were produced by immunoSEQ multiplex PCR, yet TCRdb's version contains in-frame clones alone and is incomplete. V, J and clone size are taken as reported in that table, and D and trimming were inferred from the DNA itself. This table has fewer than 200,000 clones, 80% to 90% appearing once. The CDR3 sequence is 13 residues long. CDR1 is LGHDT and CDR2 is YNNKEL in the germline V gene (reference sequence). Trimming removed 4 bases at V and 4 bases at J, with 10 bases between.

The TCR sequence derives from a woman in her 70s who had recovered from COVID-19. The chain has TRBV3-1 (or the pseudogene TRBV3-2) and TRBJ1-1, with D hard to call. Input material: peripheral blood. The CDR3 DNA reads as TGTGCCAGCAGCCGAAGTGGAGGCACTGAAGCTTTCTTT. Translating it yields CASSRSGGTEAFF.